This T cell receptor beta chain was recorded in a study of Ad26.COV2.S vaccination and SARS-CoV-2 variants. Turning to the study itself: The vaccine Ad26.COV2.S was put into the muscle once, or twice with 56 days between.

Repertoires were generated with immunoSEQ multiplex PCR, while TCRdb's copy carries only in-frame clones and drops some. The data contain more than 350,000 clones, 75% to 95% of them seen just once; the ten biggest clones take up 10% to 15%. On this clone itself: The antigen remains undetermined.

The study, taken as a whole, reports: The study found higher spike-specific TCR breadth in vaccine than placebo recipients. TCR breadth and depth estimates may have understated total T cell responses.

Treatment denoted: about 20 received Ad26.COV2.S at low or high dose, single or two shots; a few received placebo; per-sample allocation not given. The study sampled participants on day 63 after the first vaccine or placebo injection. The sample in question was peripheral blood, obtained in a trial of Ad26.COV2.S vaccine versus placebo. The sequence came from a person between 18 and 59 years old who received the Ad26.COV2.S COVID-19 vaccine or a placebo.

Written as DNA, the CDR3 is TGCAGCGTCAGACTAGCGGGACAAGAGACCCAGTACTTC. It specifies CSVRLAGQETQYF. This chain uses TRBV29-1 with TRBJ2-5; 11 bases fit TRBD2. Germline lookup yields CDR1 SQVTM and CDR2 ANQGSEA. The CDR3 is 13 amino acids. V shed 6 bases and J 2 bases; nucleotides not matched to a gene: 2.